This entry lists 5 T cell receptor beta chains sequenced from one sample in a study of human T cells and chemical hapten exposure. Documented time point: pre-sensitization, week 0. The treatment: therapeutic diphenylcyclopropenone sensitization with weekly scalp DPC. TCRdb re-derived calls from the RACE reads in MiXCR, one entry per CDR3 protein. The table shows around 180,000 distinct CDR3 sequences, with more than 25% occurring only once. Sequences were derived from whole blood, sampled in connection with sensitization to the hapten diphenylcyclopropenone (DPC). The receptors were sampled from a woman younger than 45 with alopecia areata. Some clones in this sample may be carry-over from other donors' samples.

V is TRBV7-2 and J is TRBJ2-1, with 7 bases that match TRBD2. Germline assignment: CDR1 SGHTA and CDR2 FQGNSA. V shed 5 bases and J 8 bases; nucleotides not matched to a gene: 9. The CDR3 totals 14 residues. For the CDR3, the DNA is TGTGCCAGCAGCCCGGGGGGTCTTGGGGATGAGCAGTTCTTC. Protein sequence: CASSPGGLGDEQFF. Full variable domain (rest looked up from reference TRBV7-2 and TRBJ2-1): GAGVSQSPSNKVTEKGKDVELRCDPISGHTALYWYRQSLGQGLEFLIYFQGNSAPDKSGLPSDRFSAERTGGSVSTLTIQRTQQEDSAVYLCASSPGGLGDEQFFGPGTRLTVL.

CDR3 amino acids: CATSVGQEPTEAFF. The DNA for the CDR3 is TGTGCCACCAGTGTGGGGCAGGAGCCCACTGAAGCTTTCTTT. The V call is TRBV24-1, the J call TRBJ1-1; maybe TRBD1 (5 bases). With 5 bases removed from V and 4 bases from J, the gap between germline ends came to 13 bases. The CDR3 contains 14 residues. Germline V gene lookup returns CDR1 KGHDR and CDR2 SFDVKD.

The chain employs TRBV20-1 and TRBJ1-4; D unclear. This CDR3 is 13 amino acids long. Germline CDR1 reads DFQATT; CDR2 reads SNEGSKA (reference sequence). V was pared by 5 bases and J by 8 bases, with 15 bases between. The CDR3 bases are TGCAGTGCTGGAAGGGAGCCATGGGAAAAACTGTTTTTT. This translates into CSAGREPWEKLFF.

The DNA of the CDR3 is TGTGCCAGCATGAGTCCGCAGAGCACCGGGGAGCTGTTTTTT. This sequence encodes CASMSPQSTGELFF. The rearrangement joins TRBV5-8 to TRBJ2-2; D gene ambiguous. V was cut by 6 bases and J by 4 bases, with 13 bases left in between. The CDR3 covers 14 residues. Germline CDR1 is SGHTS and CDR2 is YDEGEE.

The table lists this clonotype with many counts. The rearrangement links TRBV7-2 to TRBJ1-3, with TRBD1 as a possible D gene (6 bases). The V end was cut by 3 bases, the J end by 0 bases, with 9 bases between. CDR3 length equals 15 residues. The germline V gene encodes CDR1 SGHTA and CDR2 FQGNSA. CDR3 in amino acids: CASSFQQGSGNTIYF. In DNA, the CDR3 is TGTGCCAGCAGCTTTCAACAGGGCTCTGGAAACACCATATATTTT.